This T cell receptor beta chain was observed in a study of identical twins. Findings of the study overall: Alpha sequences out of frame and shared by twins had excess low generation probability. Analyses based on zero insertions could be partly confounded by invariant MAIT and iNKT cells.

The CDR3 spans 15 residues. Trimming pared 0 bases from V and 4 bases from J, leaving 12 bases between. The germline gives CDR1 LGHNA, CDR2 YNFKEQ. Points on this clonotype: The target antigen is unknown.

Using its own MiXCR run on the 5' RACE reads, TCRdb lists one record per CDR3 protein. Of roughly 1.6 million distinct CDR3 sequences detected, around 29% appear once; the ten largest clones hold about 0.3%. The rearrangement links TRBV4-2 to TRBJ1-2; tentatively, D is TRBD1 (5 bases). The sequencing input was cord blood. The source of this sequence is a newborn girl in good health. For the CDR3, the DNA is TGTGCCAGCAGCCAAGAGGGACGGTCTCCCTATGGCTACACCTTC. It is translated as CASSQEGRSPYGYTF.